This is a list of T cell receptor beta chains from one sample in a study of cytomegalovirus exposure and HLA in healthy donors. This table comes from immunoSEQ multiplex PCR, and its TCRdb copy is limited to in-frame clones, with some not included. The table has around 170,000 clones, roughly 77% seen once; the top ten hold roughly 2.5%. Material: PBMCs. These receptors all come from a woman in her thirties in good health and CMV-seropositive. Each CDR3 is given with its conserved first and last residue. The D gene is left open where the match is weak. Some rows mark clone size as missing; the rest say once, few, many or name a class of expanded clone.

j_call v_call d_call clone_size cdr3_nt cdr3_aa
TRBJ2-2 TRBV11-3 . . TGTGCCAGCAGCTTAGATAGATGGAGCTCGAGTGTCGGCGGGGAGCTGTTTTTT CASSLDRWSSSVGGELFF
TRBJ1-6 TRBV4-2 . . TGTGCCAGCAGCCAAGTAGAAGGGGGAAGTTCACCCCTCCACTTT CASSQVEGGSSPLHF
TRBJ2-7 TRBV9 TRBD1 . TGTGCCAGCAGCGTAGCTTCAGATCCGGGACAGGGAGGAAGCACCTACGAGCAGTACTTC CASSVASDPGQGGSTYEQYF
TRBJ2-2 TRBV4-1 . few TGCGCCAGCAGCCAAGCGGGGGGCAACACCGGGGAGCTGTTTTTT CASSQAGGNTGELFF
TRBJ2-2 TRBV7-6 . . TGTGCCAGCAGCTTAGCTTCAGGGGCGCCGGGCAACACCGGGGAGCTGTTTTTT CASSLASGAPGNTGELFF
TRBJ2-6 TRBV10-2 TRBD1 . TGCGCCAGCAGCCCAGGGGGACGTCGATCTGGGGCCAACGTCCTGACTTTC CASSPGGRRSGANVLTF
TRBJ1-5 TRBV7-2 . once TGTGCCAGCAGCTTAGTGCAACAGTTGAATCAGCCCCAGCATTTT CASSLVQQLNQPQHF
TRBJ2-2 TRBV28 . few TGTGCCAGCATTAACGGGGGGCTAGGAAGGACCGGGGAGCTGTTTTTT CASINGGLGRTGELFF
TRBJ1-2 TRBV2 . . TGTGCCAGCCGAACCGGGACACTCGACTATGGCTACACCTTC CASRTGTLDYGYTF
TRBJ2-1 TRBV4-1 . few TGCGCCAGCAGCCAAGAACCCTCGGGAAAGTCCTACAATGAGCAGTTCTTC CASSQEPSGKSYNEQFF
TRBJ2-3 TRBV19 . . TGTGCCAGTAGTATACGCCCCTACCCCGGCACAGATACGCAGTATTTT CASSIRPYPGTDTQYF
TRBJ2-3 TRBV6-6 TRBD1 . TGTGCCAGCAAGGGGACAGGGGGTCCAGATACGCAGTATTTT CASKGTGGPDTQYF
TRBJ1-5 TRBV4-1 TRBD1 . TGCGCCAGCAGCCAAGGACAGGGGGCTCAGCCCCAGCATTTT CASSQGQGAQPQHF
TRBJ1-4 TRBV5-1 TRBD1 . TGCGCCAGCAGCTTGGGGCCCGGACAGGGGGTAGGAAAACTGTTTTTT CASSLGPGQGVGKLFF
TRBJ1-1 TRBV6-6 . . TGTGCCAGCAGTTACGGGGTGGGGCTCACTGAAGCTTTCTTT CASSYGVGLTEAFF
TRBJ2-1 TRBV29-1 TRBD2 . TGCAGCGTTGACGGGGTAGCGGGGGCCCCGGGGCAGTTCTTC CSVDGVAGAPGQFF
TRBJ2-2 TRBV7-6 TRBD1 . TGTGCCAGCAGCTCCCCCAGGGCAGGGGGCAACACCGGGGAGCTGTTTTTT CASSSPRAGGNTGELFF
TRBJ2-3 TRBV4-2 . . TGTGCCAGCAGCCCTACCCCGGGCGGTTGGGAGAATTCGCAGTATTTT CASSPTPGGWENSQYF
TRBJ2-3 TRBV5-8 TRBD2 . TGTGCCAGCAGCTTGGCCAGGACTAGGAGGACAGATACGCAGTATTTT CASSLARTRRTDTQYF
TRBJ2-7 TRBV28 . . TGTGCCAGCAGTTTGCTGGGCTCAAGCTCCTACGAGCAGTACTTC CASSLLGSSSYEQYF
TRBJ2-2 TRBV7-2 . . TGTGCCAGCAGCTTCAGGGTCTCGGTCACCGGGGAGCTGTTTTTT CASSFRVSVTGELFF
TRBJ1-5 TRBV7-9 . few TGTGCCAGCACCAGCGAGTGGAATCAGCCCCAGCATTTT CASTSEWNQPQHF
TRBJ2-6 TRBV27 TRBD1 . TGTGCCAGCAGTCTCCTCAGGACAGGGGGTTACTCTGGGGCCAACGGCCTGACTTTC CASSLLRTGGYSGANGLTF
TRBJ1-1 TRBV6-1 . . TGTGCCAGCAGTGAAAGCGGGCCCACTGAAGCTTTCTTT CASSESGPTEAFF
TRBJ1-1 TRBV2 TRBD1 . TGTGCCAGCAGTGACCTTGGACAGGTGAACACTGAAGCTTTCTTT CASSDLGQVNTEAFF
TRBJ2-5 TRBV7-8 TRBD2 . TGTGCCAGCAGCTCCCAAACTAGCGGACCGACAGAGACCCAGTACTTC CASSSQTSGPTETQYF
TRBJ2-5 TRBV6-1 TRBD2 . TGTGCCAGCCTCTTGACTAGCGATCAAGAGACCCAGTACTTC CASLLTSDQETQYF
TRBJ2-7 TRBV27 . few TGTGCCAGCAGAGGGGGTGAAGACGAGCAGTACTTC CASRGGEDEQYF
TRBJ1-2 TRBV4-2 . . TGTGCCAGCAGCCAAGATAAGGGGTCGATAGGGTACTATGGCTACACCTTC CASSQDKGSIGYYGYTF
TRBJ1-2 TRBV5-6 . . TGTGCCAGCAGCTTGGTTAGCTTGGCCTATGGCTACACCTTC CASSLVSLAYGYTF
TRBJ1-4 TRBV2 TRBD1 once TGTGCCAGCAGTGAGTCGGGGACAGGGAGTGAAAAACTGTTTTTT CASSESGTGSEKLFF
TRBJ2-3 TRBV19 . . TGTGCCAGTAACAGGCAAAAATCATCAGATACGCAGTATTTT CASNRQKSSDTQYF
TRBJ2-5 TRBV5-5 . . TGTGCCAGCAGCTTGGCCAGCCAAGAGACCCAGTACTTC CASSLASQETQYF
TRBJ1-1 TRBV7-2 . few TGCGCCAGCAGCCAAGATAGCAGTAGAGCTTTCTTT CASSQDSSRAFF
TRBJ2-5 TRBV6-5 . . TGTGCCAGCAGTTACGTCTTAGGAGGGGAGACCCAGTACTTC CASSYVLGGETQYF
TRBJ2-7 TRBV7-6 TRBD1 few TGTGCCAGCAGCCCTCCGGGACAGGACTACGAGCAGTACTTC CASSPPGQDYEQYF
TRBJ2-1 TRBV12-5 . . TGTGCTAGTGGTTCCCTCTATGAGCAGTTCTTC CASGSLYEQFF
TRBJ1-5 TRBV4-1 TRBD1 few TGCGCCAGCAGCCAAGCGGACAGGACTGGCAATCAGCCCCAGCATTTT CASSQADRTGNQPQHF
TRBJ2-3 TRBV5-1 . . TGCGCCAGCAGACGGACAGCCACTAGCACAGATACGCAGTATTTT CASRRTATSTDTQYF
TRBJ2-5 TRBV11-2 . . TGTGCCAGCAGCTTAGGTGGTCGCGGGGTAGAGACCCAGTACTTC CASSLGGRGVETQYF
TRBJ2-3 TRBV12-5 TRBD2 . TGTGCTAGTGGAACGACTAGCGGGGGGGTTTTGTGCACAGATACGCAGTATTTT CASGTTSGGVLCTDTQYF
TRBJ2-2 TRBV25-1 . . TGTGCCAGTGGGGCAGTGGGAGGCACCGGGGAGCTGTTTTTT CASGAVGGTGELFF
TRBJ2-3 TRBV4-1 . . TGCGCCAGCAGCCTAGGGGAGGGCACAGATACGCAGTATTTT CASSLGEGTDTQYF
TRBJ1-4 TRBV5-1 . . TGCGCCAGCAGTCTCGGAGGACCTAATGAAAAACTGTTTTTT CASSLGGPNEKLFF
TRBJ2-2 TRBV7-8 . . TGTGCCAGCAGCTTAAAGGAGGCTAACACCGGGGAGCTGTTTTTT CASSLKEANTGELFF
TRBJ1-4 TRBV5-1 . . TGCGCCAGCAGCTTGGTCAGGGGCAGGGAAAAACTGTTTTTT CASSLVRGREKLFF
TRBJ1-1 TRBV9 . . TGTGCCAGCAGCGTGACTTCCGGGACAGAAGCTTTCTTT CASSVTSGTEAFF
TRBJ2-3 TRBV30 TRBD1 . TGTGCCTGGCGGGAGGGACAGGGGAGGACGGATACGCAGTATTTT CAWREGQGRTDTQYF
TRBJ2-2 TRBV19 TRBD2 . TGTGCCAGTAGTATGGGAGGGGTTAACACCGGGGAGCTGTTTTTT CASSMGGVNTGELFF